This record covers a single T cell receptor (beta chain). The data were taken from a study of long-term antiretroviral therapy in people with HIV. V was trimmed by 5 bases and J by 2 bases, leaving 3 bases between them. This CDR3 spans 12 amino acids. Germline V gene sequence: CDR1 MNHEY, CDR2 SVGAGI. At the survey level, the v3.0 immunoSEQ assay was run. TCRdb's table, derived via immunoSEQ multiplex PCR, lists solely in-frame clones and lacks some. The repertoire includes about 25,000 clones, around 87% of them detected once, and around 3.9% sits in the top ten. This specimen was unsorted PBMCs, taken 1.9 years after starting antiretroviral therapy. This clonotype originated in a young woman with HIV. V gene TRBV6-5 combines with J gene TRBJ2-2; no clear D. The chain's CDR3 is CASSHNTGELFF. In DNA, the CDR3 is TGTGCCAGCAGTCACAACACCGGGGAGCTGTTTTTT.